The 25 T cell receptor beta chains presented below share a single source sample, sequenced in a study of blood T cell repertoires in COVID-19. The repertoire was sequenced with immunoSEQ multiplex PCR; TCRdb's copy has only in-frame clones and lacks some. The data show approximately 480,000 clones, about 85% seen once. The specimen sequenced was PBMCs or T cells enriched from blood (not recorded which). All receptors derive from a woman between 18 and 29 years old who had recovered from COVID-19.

CDR3 DNA: TGTGCCAGCAGTGTTGAGAACAATCAGCCCCAGCATTTT. Translated, it gives CASSVENNQPQHF. This rearrangement joins TRBV2 to TRBJ1-5, with unresolved D. CDR1 and CDR2 from the germline V gene are SNHLY and FYNNEI. V lost 4 bases and J lost 3, with 7 bases in between. The CDR3 is made up of 13 amino acids.

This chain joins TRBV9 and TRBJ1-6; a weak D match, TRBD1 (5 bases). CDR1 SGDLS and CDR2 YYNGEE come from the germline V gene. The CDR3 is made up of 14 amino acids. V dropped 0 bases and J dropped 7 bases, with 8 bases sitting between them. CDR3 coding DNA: TGTGCCAGCAGCGTAGCGGAGGGGAATTCACCCCTCCACTTT. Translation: CASSVAEGNSPLHF.

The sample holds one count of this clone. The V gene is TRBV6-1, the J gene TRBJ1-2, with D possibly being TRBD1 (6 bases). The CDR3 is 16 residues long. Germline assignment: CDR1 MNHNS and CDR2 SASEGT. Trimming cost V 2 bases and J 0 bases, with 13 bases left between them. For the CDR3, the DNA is TGTGCCAGCAGTGAATATGGGGGCAGCTCTAACTATGGCTACACCTTC. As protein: CASSEYGGSSNYGYTF.

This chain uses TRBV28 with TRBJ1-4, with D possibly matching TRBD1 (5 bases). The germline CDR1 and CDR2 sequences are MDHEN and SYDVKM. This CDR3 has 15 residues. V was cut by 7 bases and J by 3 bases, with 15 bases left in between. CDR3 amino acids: CASTPRGGPNEKLFF. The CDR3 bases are TGTGCCAGCACCCCTAGGGGAGGCCCTAATGAAAAACTGTTTTTT.

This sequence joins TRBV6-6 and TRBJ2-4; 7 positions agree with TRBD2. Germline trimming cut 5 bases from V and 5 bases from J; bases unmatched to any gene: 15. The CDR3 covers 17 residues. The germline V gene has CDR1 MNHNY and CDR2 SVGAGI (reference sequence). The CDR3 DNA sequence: TGTGCCAGCAGTCCTCGAGGATCGACACGGGAGGAAAACATTCAGTACTTC. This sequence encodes CASSPRGSTREENIQYF.

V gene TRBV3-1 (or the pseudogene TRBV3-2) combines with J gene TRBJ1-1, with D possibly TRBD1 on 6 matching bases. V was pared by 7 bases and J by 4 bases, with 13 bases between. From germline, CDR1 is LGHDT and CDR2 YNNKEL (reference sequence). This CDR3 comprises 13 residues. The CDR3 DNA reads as TGTGCCAGCACCCCGAGGGGGACCACTGAAGCTTTCTTT. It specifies CASTPRGTTEAFF.

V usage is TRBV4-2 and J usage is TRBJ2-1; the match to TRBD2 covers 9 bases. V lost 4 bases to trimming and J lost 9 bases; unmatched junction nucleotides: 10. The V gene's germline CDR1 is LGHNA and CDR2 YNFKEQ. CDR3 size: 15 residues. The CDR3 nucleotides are TGTGCCAGCAGCCTCGTGGGCGGGGGGGCCCCTGAGCAGTTCTTC. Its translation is CASSLVGGGAPEQFF.

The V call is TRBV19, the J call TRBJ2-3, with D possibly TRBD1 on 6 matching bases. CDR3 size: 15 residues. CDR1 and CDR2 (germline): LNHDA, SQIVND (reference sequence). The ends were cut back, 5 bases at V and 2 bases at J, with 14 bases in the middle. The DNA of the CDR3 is TGTGCCAGTAGTTTCTCACAGGGTGTCACAGATACGCAGTATTTT. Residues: CASSFSQGVTDTQYF.

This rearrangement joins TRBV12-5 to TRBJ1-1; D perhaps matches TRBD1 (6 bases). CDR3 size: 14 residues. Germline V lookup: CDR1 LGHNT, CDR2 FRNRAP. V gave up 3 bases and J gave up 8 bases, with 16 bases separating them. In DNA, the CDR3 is TGTGCTAGTGGTTTAAGTTACAGGGACGGAGAAGCTTTCTTT. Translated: CASGLSYRDGEAFF.

This chain's CDR3 is CASSFPLEAGGTGELFF. The DNA for the CDR3 is TGTGCCAGCAGCTTCCCTCTAGAAGCGGGGGGAACCGGGGAGCTGTTTTTT. The chain couples TRBV11-2 to TRBJ2-2; 9 bases agree with TRBD2. The germline V gene has CDR1 SGHAT and CDR2 FQNNGV. This CDR3 contains 17 residues. With V trimmed by 3 bases and J by 5 bases, 10 bases remained unmatched.

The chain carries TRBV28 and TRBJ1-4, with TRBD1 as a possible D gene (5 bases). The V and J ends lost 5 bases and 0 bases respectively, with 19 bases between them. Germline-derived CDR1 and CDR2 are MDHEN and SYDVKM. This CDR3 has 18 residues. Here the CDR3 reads CASSASGQGRATNEKLFF. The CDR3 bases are TGTGCCAGCAGTGCCTCTGGGCAGGGCCGGGCAACTAATGAAAAACTGTTTTTT.

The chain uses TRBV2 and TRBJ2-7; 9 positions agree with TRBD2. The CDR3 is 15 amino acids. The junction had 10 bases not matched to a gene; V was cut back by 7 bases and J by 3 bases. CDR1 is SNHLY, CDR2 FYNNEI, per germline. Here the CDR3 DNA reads TGTGCCAGCAAAAGCGGGGCGGGAGGGAGCTACGAGCAGTACTTC. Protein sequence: CASKSGAGGSYEQYF.

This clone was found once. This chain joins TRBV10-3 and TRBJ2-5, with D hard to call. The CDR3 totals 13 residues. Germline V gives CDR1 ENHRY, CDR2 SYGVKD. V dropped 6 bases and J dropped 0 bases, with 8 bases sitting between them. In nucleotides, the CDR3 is TGTGCCATCAGCCCTGACTACCAAGAGACCCAGTACTTC. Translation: CAISPDYQETQYF.

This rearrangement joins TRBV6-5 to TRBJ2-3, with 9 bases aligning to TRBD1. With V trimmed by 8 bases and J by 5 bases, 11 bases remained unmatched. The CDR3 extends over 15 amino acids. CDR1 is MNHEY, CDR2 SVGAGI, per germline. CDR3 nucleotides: TGTGCCAGCTCTCTCCTGGACAGGGGAAGAGATACGCAGTATTTT. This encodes CASSLLDRGRDTQYF.

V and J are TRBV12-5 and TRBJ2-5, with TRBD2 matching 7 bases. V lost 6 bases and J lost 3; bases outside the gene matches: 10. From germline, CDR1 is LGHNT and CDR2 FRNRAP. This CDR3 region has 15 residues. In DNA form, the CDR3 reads TGTGCTAGTGGCCCCGTGAGGGGAGGGAAAGAGACCCAGTACTTC. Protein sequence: CASGPVRGGKETQYF.

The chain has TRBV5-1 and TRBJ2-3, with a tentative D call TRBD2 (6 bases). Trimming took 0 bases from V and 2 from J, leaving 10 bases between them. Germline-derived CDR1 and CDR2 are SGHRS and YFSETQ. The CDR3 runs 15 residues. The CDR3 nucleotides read TGCGCCAGCAGCTTGGAGGTAGCGGCCACAGATACGCAGTATTTT. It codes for CASSLEVAATDTQYF.

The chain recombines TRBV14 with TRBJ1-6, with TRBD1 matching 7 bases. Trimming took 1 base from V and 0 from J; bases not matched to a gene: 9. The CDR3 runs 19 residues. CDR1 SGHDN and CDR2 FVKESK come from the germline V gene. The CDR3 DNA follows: TGTGCCAGCAGCCAAGGAGGAGACAGGGCGAGCTCCTATAATTCACCCCTCCACTTT. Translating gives CASSQGGDRASSYNSPLHF.

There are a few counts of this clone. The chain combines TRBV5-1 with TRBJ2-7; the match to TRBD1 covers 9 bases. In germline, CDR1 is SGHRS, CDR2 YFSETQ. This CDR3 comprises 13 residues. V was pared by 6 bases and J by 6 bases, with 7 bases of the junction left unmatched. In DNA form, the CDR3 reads TGCGCCAGCATGAGGGACAGGGAGGCCGAGCAGTACTTC. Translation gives CASMRDREAEQYF.

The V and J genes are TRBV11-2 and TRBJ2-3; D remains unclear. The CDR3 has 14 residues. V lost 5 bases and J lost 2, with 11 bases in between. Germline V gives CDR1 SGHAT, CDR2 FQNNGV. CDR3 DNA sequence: TGTGCCAGCAGCCAGGCCCCGGCCACAGATACGCAGTATTTT. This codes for CASSQAPATDTQYF.

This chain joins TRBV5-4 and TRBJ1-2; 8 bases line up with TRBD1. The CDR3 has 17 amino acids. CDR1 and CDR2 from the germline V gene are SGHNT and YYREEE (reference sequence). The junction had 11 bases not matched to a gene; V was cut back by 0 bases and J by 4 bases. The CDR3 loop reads CASSLDRTGGTLYGYTF. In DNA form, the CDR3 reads TGTGCCAGCAGCTTGGATAGAACAGGGGGTACCCTCTATGGCTACACCTTC. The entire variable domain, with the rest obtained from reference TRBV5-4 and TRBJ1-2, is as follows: ETGVTQSPTHLIKTRGQQVTLRCSSQSGHNTVSWYQQALGQGPQFIFQYYREEENGRGNFPPRFSGLQFPNYSSELNVNALELDDSALYLCASSLDRTGGTLYGYTFGSGTRLTVV.

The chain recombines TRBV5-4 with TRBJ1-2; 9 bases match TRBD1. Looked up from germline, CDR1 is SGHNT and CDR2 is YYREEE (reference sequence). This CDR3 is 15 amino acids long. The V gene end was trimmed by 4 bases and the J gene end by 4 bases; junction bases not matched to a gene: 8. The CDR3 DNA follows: TGTGCCAGCAGCCCGTGGGACAGGGCGGGCTATGGCTACACCTTC. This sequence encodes CASSPWDRAGYGYTF.

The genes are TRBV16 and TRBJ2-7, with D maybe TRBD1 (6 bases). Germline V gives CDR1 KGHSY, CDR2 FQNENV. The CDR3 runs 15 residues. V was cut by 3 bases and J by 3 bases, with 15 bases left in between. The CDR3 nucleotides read TGTGCCAGCAGCCATTACCGGACAGCAAGCTACGAGCAGTACTTC. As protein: CASSHYRTASYEQYF.

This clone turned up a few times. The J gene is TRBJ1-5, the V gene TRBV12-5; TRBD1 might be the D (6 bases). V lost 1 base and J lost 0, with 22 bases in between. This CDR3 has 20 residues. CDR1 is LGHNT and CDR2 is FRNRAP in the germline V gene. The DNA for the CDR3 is TGTGCTAGTGGTTTGGCCCGAATAAGGGACACCGTTTATAGCAATCAGCCCCAGCATTTT. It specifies CASGLARIRDTVYSNQPQHF.

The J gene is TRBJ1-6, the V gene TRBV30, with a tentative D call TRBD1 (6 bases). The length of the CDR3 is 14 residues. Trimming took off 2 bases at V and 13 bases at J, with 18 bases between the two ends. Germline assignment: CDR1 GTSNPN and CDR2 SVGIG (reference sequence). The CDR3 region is CAWSTGLGESPLHF. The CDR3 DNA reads TGTGCCTGGAGTACAGGGTTGGGAGAATCGCCCCTCCACTTT.

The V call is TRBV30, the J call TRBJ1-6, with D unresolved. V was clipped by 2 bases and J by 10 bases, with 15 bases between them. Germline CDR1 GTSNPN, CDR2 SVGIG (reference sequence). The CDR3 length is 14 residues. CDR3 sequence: CAWSNDSPVSPLHF. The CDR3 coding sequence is TGTGCCTGGAGTAATGACTCTCCCGTATCACCCCTCCACTTT.